This T cell receptor (beta chain) was observed in a study of control samples from healthy donors and cancer patients. Generated by immunoSEQ multiplex PCR, the TCRdb table keeps only in-frame clones and is missing some. The table records some 150,000 clones, roughly 95% of them present only once. The V gene's germline CDR1 is WSHSY and CDR2 SAAADI. The CDR3 has 13 amino acids. Trimming removed 5 bases from V and 6 bases from J, with 12 bases in between. The origin of this receptor is a woman in her twenties or thirties in good health. The source material was blood. This sequence joins TRBV10-2 and TRBJ2-3; D may be TRBD2 (6 bases). The CDR3 region is CASSPGLGDTQYF. The CDR3 DNA follows: TGCGCCAGCAGTCCGGGACTCGGGGATACGCAGTATTTT.